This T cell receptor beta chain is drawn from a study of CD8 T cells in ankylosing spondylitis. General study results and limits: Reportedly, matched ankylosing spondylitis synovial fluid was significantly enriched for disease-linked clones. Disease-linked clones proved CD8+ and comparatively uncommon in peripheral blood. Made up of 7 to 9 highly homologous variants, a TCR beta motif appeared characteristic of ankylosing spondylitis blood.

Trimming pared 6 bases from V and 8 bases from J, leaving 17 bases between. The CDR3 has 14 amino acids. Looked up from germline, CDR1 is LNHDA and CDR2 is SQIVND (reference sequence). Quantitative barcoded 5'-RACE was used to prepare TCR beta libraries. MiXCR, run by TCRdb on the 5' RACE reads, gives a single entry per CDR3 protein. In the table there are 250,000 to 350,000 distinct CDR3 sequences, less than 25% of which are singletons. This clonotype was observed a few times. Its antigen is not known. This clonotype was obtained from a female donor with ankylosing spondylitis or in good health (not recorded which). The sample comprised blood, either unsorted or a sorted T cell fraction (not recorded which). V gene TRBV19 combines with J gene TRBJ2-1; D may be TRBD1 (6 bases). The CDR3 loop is CASSPSVRTDEQFF. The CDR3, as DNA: TGTGCCAGTAGCCCCTCCGTCCGGACAGATGAGCAGTTCTTC.